One and the same sample provided the 21 T cell receptor beta chains below, sequenced in a study of shared T cell receptors in the human thymus. Produced via immunoSEQ multiplex PCR; TCRdb's table is partial and in-frame only. The table has hundreds of thousands of clones, 80% to 90% seen once. The sample also formed part of further work on human thymus T cells.

Material for sequencing was thymocytes. The receptors shown here come from a boy less than two years old with a congenital heart defect.

This clone was detected once. V gene TRBV28 combines with J gene TRBJ2-5; weak D call: TRBD2 (5 bases). There are 13 residues in the CDR3. Between the trimmed V and J ends, which lost 7 bases and 2 bases, there was a span of 11 bases. CDR1 MDHEN and CDR2 SYDVKM come from the germline V gene. CDR3 region: CASTRAGQETQYF. CDR3 nucleotides: TGTGCCAGCACCCGGGCGGGTCAAGAGACCCAGTACTTC.

This rearrangement joins TRBV5-1 to TRBJ2-1; 8 nucleotides align to TRBD1. Germline trimming cut 0 bases from V and 10 bases from J; bases unmatched to any gene: 6. The CDR3 consists of 14 residues. Germline assignment: CDR1 SGHRS and CDR2 YFSETQ. In nucleotides, the CDR3 is TGCGCCAGCAGCTTGGCCAAAGGACAGGGCGAGCAGTTCTTC. Translated: CASSLAKGQGEQFF.

The gene calls are TRBV27 and TRBJ1-5; 8 bases are shared with TRBD1. The CDR3 is made up of 13 amino acids. Germline V gene data show CDR1 as MNHEY and CDR2 as SMNVEV (reference sequence). The V and J ends lost 11 bases and 5 bases, in that order; junction bases with no gene match: 8. CDR3 in DNA: TGTGCCTGTGGACAGGGCCTTGATCAGCCCCAGCATTTT. Translation gives CACGQGLDQPQHF.

The chain joins TRBV5-8 to TRBJ1-2; tentatively, D is TRBD1 (6 bases). V lost 4 bases to trimming and J lost 5 bases, with 12 bases between them. Germline V lookup: CDR1 SGHTS, CDR2 YDEGEE. The CDR3 loop spans 13 amino acids. The chain's CDR3 is CASSQRQAYGYTF. CDR3 sequence (DNA): TGTGCCAGCAGCCAAAGACAGGCTTATGGCTACACCTTC.

This clone came up once. The chain has TRBV25-1 and TRBJ1-2; D is possibly TRBD1 (6 bases). The CDR3 extends over 16 amino acids. In germline, CDR1 is MGHDK, CDR2 SYGVNS. Trimming shortened V by 1 base and J by 3 bases, and 15 bases separated the two germline ends. The CDR3 DNA sequence: TGTGCCAGCAGTGAATCTAGGGGGTCCGATCACTATGGCTACACCTTC. It is translated as CASSESRGSDHYGYTF.

This clone was observed once. CDR3: CASSEAQREQHEQYF. CDR3 nucleotide sequence: TGCGCCAGCAGTGAGGCCCAGCGGGAGCAACACGAGCAGTACTTC. The rearrangement joins TRBV10-1 to TRBJ2-7, with 8 bases matching TRBD2. Germline V gene sequence: CDR1 WNHNN, CDR2 SYGVQD (reference sequence). The CDR3 spans 15 residues. Losses at the gene ends were 2 bases for V and 5 bases for J; bases not matched to a gene: 8.

This clone was seen once. This sequence joins TRBV5-1 and TRBJ2-6; the D gene is possibly TRBD1 (6 bases). Trimming pared 4 bases from V and 1 base from J, leaving 15 bases between. CDR1 is SGHRS, CDR2 YFSETQ, per germline. CDR3 size: 17 residues. CDR3: CASSLKLQGSGANVLTF. In DNA form, the CDR3 reads TGCGCCAGCAGCCTGAAACTCCAGGGGTCTGGGGCCAACGTCCTGACTTTC. Supplemented by reference TRBV5-1 and TRBJ2-6, the full variable domain reads KAGVTQTPRYLIKTRGQQVTLSCSPISGHRSVSWYQQTPGQGLQFLFEYFSETQRNKGNFPGRFSGRQFSNSRSEMNVSTLELGDSALYLCASSLKLQGSGANVLTFGAGSRLTVL.

The chain joins TRBV7-2 to TRBJ1-5; 8 bases agree with TRBD1. The germline V gene encodes CDR1 SGHTA and CDR2 FQGNSA. The CDR3 has 15 amino acids. The junction had 6 bases not matched to a gene; V was cut back by 5 bases and J by 3 bases. The CDR3 here is CASSRGQGHNQPQHF. The DNA of the CDR3 is TGTGCCAGCAGCCGAGGACAGGGCCACAATCAGCCCCAGCATTTT.

The rearrangement uses TRBV14 and TRBJ1-2; perhaps TRBD1 as D (5 bases). Germline V CDR1 and CDR2: SGHDN, FVKESK. Trimming pared 0 bases from V and 8 bases from J, leaving 16 bases between. The CDR3 loop spans 15 amino acids. The CDR3 sequence: CASSQDDSIYMGYTF. The CDR3 bases are TGTGCCAGCAGCCAAGACGACAGCATCTATATGGGCTACACCTTC.

The chain recombines TRBV5-6 with TRBJ2-7; TRBD1 aligns across 9 bases. V lost 4 bases and J lost 3; bases outside the gene matches: 17. This CDR3 comprises 18 residues. Germline CDR1 is SGHDT and CDR2 is YYEEEE. As DNA, the CDR3 is TGTGCCAGCAGCCACCAGACCCGGGGACAGGGTGGGTACTACGAGCAGTACTTC. Protein sequence: CASSHQTRGQGGYYEQYF.

This clone was seen a single time. V gene TRBV9 combines with J gene TRBJ1-5, with 7 bases matching TRBD1. This CDR3 has 15 residues. Trimming took 3 bases from V and 0 from J; bases not matched to a gene: 3. The germline gives CDR1 SGDLS, CDR2 YYNGEE. CDR3 bases: TGTGCCAGCAGCGCGACAGGGAATAGCAATCAGCCCCAGCATTTT. Translation gives CASSATGNSNQPQHF.

The chain is built from TRBV30 and TRBJ1-1; D remains ambiguous. Germline lookup yields CDR1 GTSNPN and CDR2 SVGIG (reference sequence). The ends were cut back, 0 bases at V and 11 bases at J, with 16 bases in the middle. The CDR3 contains 13 residues. CDR3 DNA sequence: TGTGCCTGGAGTGTATTCGGTGGGAGGGTGGCTTTCTTT. Translation gives CAWSVFGGRVAFF.

The chain combines TRBV7-9 with TRBJ2-3, with D perhaps TRBD2 (6 bases). The germline CDR1 and CDR2 sequences are SEHNR and FQNEAQ (reference sequence). The CDR3 has 15 residues. Trimming removed 5 bases from V and 0 bases from J, with 12 bases in between. The CDR3 is CASSQVLASTDTQYF. In DNA, the CDR3 is TGTGCCAGCAGCCAAGTACTAGCTAGCACAGATACGCAGTATTTT.

The chain uses TRBV7-9 and TRBJ2-1; 10 nucleotides match TRBD2. V was clipped by 3 bases and J by 5 bases; unmatched bases: 10. The CDR3 is 17 amino acids. Germline V CDR1 and CDR2: SEHNR, FQNEAQ (reference sequence). The CDR3 DNA reads as TGTGCCAGCAGCTTGCTCCTAGGTAGCGGGAGGAACAATGAGCAGTTCTTC. It yields the protein CASSLLLGSGRNNEQFF.

Turning to this clone: The junction differs from germline at one of its ends, possibly a read error. This chain links TRBV25-1 with TRBJ2-1; a weak D match, TRBD1 (5 bases). This CDR3 is 12 amino acids long. CDR1 and CDR2 (germline): MGHDK, SYGVNS. The CDR3 DNA sequence: TGTGCCAGCAGTGAACAGGGCCTAGTCCGGCTCTTC. Translating gives CASSEQGLVRLF.

A few counts support this clone. The chain joins TRBV19 to TRBJ1-1; 10 bases line up with TRBD1. The CDR3 runs to 14 residues. CDR1 is LNHDA, CDR2 SQIVND, per germline (reference sequence). J was trimmed by 4 bases and V by 6 bases; bases with no gene match: 5. DNA of the CDR3: TGTGCCAGTAGGACAGGGGGCGTGAGCACTGAAGCTTTCTTT. Translation: CASRTGGVSTEAFF.

CDR3: CASSPTSGSTDEQFF. The CDR3 nucleotides are TGTGCCAGCTCACCGACTAGCGGGAGTACGGATGAGCAGTTCTTC. The chain recombines TRBV18 with TRBJ2-1; 12 nucleotides line up with TRBD2. Germline assignment: CDR1 KGHSH and CDR2 LQKENI. CDR3 length: 15 amino acids. The V gene end was trimmed by 3 bases and the J gene end by 8 bases; junction bases not matched to a gene: 5.

The chain joins TRBV25-1 to TRBJ2-5, with D perhaps matching TRBD2 (6 bases). This CDR3 contains 17 residues. Germline CDR1 and CDR2: MGHDK and SYGVNS. The germline V and J ends were trimmed by 6 bases and 2 bases, with 22 bases remaining between them. CDR3 in amino acids: CASSANHLEGPQETQYF. The CDR3 nucleotides read TGTGCCAGCAGCGCAAACCACCTGGAGGGGCCTCAAGAGACCCAGTACTTC.

The V call is TRBV25-1, the J call TRBJ2-2; 9 bases fit TRBD2. This CDR3 is 15 amino acids long. The V segment lost 3 bases and the J segment 6 bases; nucleotides outside the gene matches: 5. Per the germline V gene, CDR1 is MGHDK and CDR2 is SYGVNS. The CDR3 DNA follows: TGTGCCAGCAGTGATCCAGCGGGAGGAGCCGGGGAGCTGTTTTTT. Translation gives CASSDPAGGAGELFF.

The chain carries TRBV27 and TRBJ1-2; D may be TRBD1 (5 bases). The CDR3 spans 13 residues. The ends were cut back, 6 bases at V and 3 bases at J, with 11 bases in the middle. Germline V gene data show CDR1 as MNHEY and CDR2 as SMNVEV (reference sequence). The CDR3 DNA follows: TGTGCCAGCAGGCCTCAGGGTCACTATGGCTACACCTTC. Protein: CASRPQGHYGYTF.

This clone has just a few counts. CDR3 protein: CASADLTRWQGNEQFF. DNA of the CDR3: TGTGCCAGCGCCGACCTGACTCGCTGGCAAGGCAATGAGCAGTTCTTC. V gene TRBV28 combines with J gene TRBJ2-1, with D unclear. V was trimmed by 8 bases and J by 6 bases, leaving 23 bases between them. The CDR3 sequence is 16 residues long. Germline V lookup: CDR1 MDHEN, CDR2 SYDVKM.